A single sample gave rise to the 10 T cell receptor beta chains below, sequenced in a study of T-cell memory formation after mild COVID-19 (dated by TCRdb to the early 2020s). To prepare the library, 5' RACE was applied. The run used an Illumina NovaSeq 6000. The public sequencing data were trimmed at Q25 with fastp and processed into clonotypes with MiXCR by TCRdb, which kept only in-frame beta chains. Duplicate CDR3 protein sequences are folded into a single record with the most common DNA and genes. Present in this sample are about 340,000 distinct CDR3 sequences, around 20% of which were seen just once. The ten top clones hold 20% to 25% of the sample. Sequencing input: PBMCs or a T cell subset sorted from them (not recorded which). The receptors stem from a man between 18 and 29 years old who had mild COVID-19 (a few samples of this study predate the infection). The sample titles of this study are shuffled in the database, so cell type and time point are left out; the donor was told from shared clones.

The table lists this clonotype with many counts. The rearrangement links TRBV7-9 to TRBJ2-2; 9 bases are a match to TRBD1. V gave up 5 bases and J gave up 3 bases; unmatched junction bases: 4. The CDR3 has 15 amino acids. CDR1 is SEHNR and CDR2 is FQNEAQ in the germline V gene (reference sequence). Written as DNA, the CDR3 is TGTGCCAGCAGCCCTCGGACAGGGGACACCGGGGAGCTGTTTTTT. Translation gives CASSPRTGDTGELFF.

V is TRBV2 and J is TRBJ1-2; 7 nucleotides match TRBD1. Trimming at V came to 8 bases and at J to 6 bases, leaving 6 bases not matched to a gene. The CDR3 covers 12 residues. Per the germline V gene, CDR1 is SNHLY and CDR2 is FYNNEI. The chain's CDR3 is CASVRGLHGYTF. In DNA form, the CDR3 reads TGTGCCAGCGTGAGGGGGCTTCATGGCTACACCTTC.

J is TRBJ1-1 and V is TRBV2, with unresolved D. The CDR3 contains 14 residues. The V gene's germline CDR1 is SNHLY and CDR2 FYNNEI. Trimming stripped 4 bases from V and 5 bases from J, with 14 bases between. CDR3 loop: CASSVRRARTEAFF. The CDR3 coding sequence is TGTGCCAGCAGTGTGAGGAGGGCCCGTACTGAAGCTTTCTTT.

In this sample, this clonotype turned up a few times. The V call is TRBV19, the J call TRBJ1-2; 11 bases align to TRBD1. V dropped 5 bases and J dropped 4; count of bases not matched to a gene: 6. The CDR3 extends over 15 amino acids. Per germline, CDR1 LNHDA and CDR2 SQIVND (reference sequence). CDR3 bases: TGTGCCAGTAGTCCCCGGACAGGGGGCGTCTATGGCTACACCTTC. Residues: CASSPRTGGVYGYTF.

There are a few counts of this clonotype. CDR3 sequence (DNA): TGTGCCATTCAGGGGGCCCGCGGCCAAGAGACCCAGTACTTC. This encodes CAIQGARGQETQYF. The chain combines TRBV10-3 with TRBJ2-5, with 8 bases lining up with TRBD1. CDR3 length: 14 amino acids. J gave up 1 base and V 9 bases, and 7 bases lay outside the gene matches. The V gene's germline CDR1 is ENHRY and CDR2 SYGVKD.

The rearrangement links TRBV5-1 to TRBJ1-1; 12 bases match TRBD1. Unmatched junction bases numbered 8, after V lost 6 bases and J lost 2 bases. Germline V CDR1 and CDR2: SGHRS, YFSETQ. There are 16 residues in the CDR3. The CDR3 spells CASTLGTGGFNTEAFF. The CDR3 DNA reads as TGCGCCAGCACCCTCGGGACAGGGGGCTTCAACACTGAAGCTTTCTTT. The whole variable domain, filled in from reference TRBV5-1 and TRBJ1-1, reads KAGVTQTPRYLIKTRGQQVTLSCSPISGHRSVSWYQQTPGQGLQFLFEYFSETQRNKGNFPGRFSGRQFSNSRSEMNVSTLELGDSALYLCASTLGTGGFNTEAFFGQGTRLTVV.

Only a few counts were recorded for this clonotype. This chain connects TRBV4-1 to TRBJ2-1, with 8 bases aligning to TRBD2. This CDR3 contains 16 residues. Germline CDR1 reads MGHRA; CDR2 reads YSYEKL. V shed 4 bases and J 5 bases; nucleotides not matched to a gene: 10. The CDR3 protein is CASSPRGGPRNNEQFF. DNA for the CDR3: TGCGCCAGCAGCCCCCGGGGGGGACCCCGTAACAATGAGCAGTTCTTC.

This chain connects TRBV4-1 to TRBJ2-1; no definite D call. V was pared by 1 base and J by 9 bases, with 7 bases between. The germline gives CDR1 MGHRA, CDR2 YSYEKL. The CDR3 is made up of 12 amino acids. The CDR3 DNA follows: TGCGCCAGCAGCCAAGTGGGCATTGAGCAGTTCTTC. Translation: CASSQVGIEQFF.

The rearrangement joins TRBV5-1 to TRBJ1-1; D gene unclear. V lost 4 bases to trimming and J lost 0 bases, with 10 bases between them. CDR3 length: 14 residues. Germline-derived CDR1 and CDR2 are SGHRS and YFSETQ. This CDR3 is CASSPSSVNTEAFF. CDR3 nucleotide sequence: TGCGCCAGCAGCCCGTCCTCGGTGAACACTGAAGCTTTCTTT.

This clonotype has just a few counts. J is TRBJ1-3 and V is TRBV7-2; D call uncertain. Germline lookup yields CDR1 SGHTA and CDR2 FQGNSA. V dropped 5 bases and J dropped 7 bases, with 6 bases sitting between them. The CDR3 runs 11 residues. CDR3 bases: TGTGCCAGCAGCCGGCAGAACACCATATATTTT. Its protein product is CASSRQNTIYF.